These 21 T cell receptor beta chains were sequenced from one sample in a study of PD-1 and CTLA-4 blockade in melanoma. The table came from immunoSEQ multiplex PCR; TCRdb's copy has only in-frame clones and leaves some out. The table records 25,000 to 35,000 clones, approximately 90% of them present only once. The specimen was CD8+ T cells from peripheral blood, collected from a patient given anti-PD-1 treatment. These receptors came from a human donor with melanoma.

The chain couples TRBV28 to TRBJ2-7; weak D call: TRBD1 (6 bases). Germline-derived CDR1 and CDR2 are MDHEN and SYDVKM. The CDR3 has 15 residues. Trimming removed 5 bases from V and 7 bases from J, with 21 bases in between. The CDR3 nucleotides are TGTGCCAGCAGTCTTTACAGGGACCCTCCTAGGGAGCAGTACTTC. It translates to CASSLYRDPPREQYF.

This chain joins TRBV19 and TRBJ1-1; unclear D gene. Trimming cost V 0 bases and J 3 bases, with 8 bases left between them. The CDR3 spans 14 residues. Germline V gene lookup returns CDR1 LNHDA and CDR2 SQIVND (reference sequence). The CDR3 spells CASSIDRGDTEAFF. CDR3 in DNA: TGTGCCAGTAGTATAGATCGCGGGGACACTGAAGCTTTCTTT.

This chain connects TRBV10-1 to TRBJ1-1; TRBD1 is a possible D gene (5 bases). The CDR3 is 13 amino acids. V was pared by 2 bases and J by 4 bases, with 8 bases between. Looked up from germline, CDR1 is WNHNN and CDR2 is SYGVQD (reference sequence). The CDR3 protein is CASSEGGSTEAFF. The CDR3 DNA reads as TGCGCCAGCAGTGAGGGGGGGAGCACTGAAGCTTTCTTT.

As to this clone: Relative to the germline gene, one junction end is altered; a read error may explain this. The genes are TRBV2 and TRBJ1-3; D gene uncertain. Germline-derived CDR1 and CDR2 are SNHLY and FYNNEI. The CDR3 runs to 14 residues. CDR3 coding DNA: TGTGCCAGCAGCGAAGCAGGTTCTGGAAACACCATATATTTT. Amino acids: CASSEAGSGNTIYF.

The rearrangement uses TRBV24-1 and TRBJ2-7, with D perhaps TRBD1 (5 bases). The CDR3 loop spans 12 amino acids. The germline V and J ends were trimmed by 9 bases and 4 bases, with 12 bases remaining between them. CDR1 and CDR2 from the germline V gene are KGHDR and SFDVKD. CDR3 DNA sequence: TGTGCCACCTCCTCAGGGCCATACGAGCAGTACTTC. Its protein product is CATSSGPYEQYF.

The chain has TRBV28 and TRBJ1-3; D remains ambiguous. The CDR3 consists of 14 residues. CDR1 and CDR2 (germline): MDHEN, SYDVKM. With 5 bases removed from V and 4 bases from J, the gap between germline ends came to 12 bases. The CDR3, as DNA: TGTGCCAGCAGTGCGGACGTCCTGGGAAACACCATATATTTT. This sequence encodes CASSADVLGNTIYF.

This chain joins TRBV30 and TRBJ2-7; D is ambiguous. V was clipped by 0 bases and J by 4 bases, with 16 bases between them. Germline values: CDR1 GTSNPN, CDR2 SVGIG (reference sequence). CDR3 length: 15 amino acids. CDR3 nucleotide sequence: TGTGCCTGGAGTGTCGGCTCAGGCCCAGATTACGAGCAGTACTTC. Translation: CAWSVGSGPDYEQYF.

The chain couples TRBV7-9 to TRBJ2-1; D is ambiguous. CDR1 is SEHNR and CDR2 is FQNEAQ in the germline V gene (reference sequence). V lost 5 bases, J lost 3 bases, and 14 bases lay in between. The CDR3 consists of 15 residues. Here the CDR3 reads CASSPRESYYNEQFF. CDR3 nucleotides: TGTGCCAGCAGCCCCCGCGAGAGTTACTACAATGAGCAGTTCTTC.

The rearrangement uses TRBV10-3 and TRBJ2-1; possibly TRBD1 for D (6 bases). The CDR3 runs to 13 residues. Germline CDR1 and CDR2: ENHRY and SYGVKD. The V end lost 0 bases, the J end lost 7 bases, and 7 bases lay between the germline ends. CDR3 sequence reads: CAISESGGNEQFF. CDR3 nucleotide sequence: TGTGCCATCAGTGAGTCAGGGGGAAATGAGCAGTTCTTC.

This clone was seen just once. This chain uses TRBV6-5 with TRBJ2-5, with 8 bases that match TRBD2. The CDR3 runs 16 residues. Germline CDR1 MNHEY, CDR2 SVGAGI. Unmatched junction bases numbered 9, after V lost 2 bases and J lost 4 bases. In DNA form, the CDR3 reads TGTGCCAGCAGTTACCATTGGACTAGCCCAGGAGAGACCCAGTACTTC. Encoded protein: CASSYHWTSPGETQYF.

The V call is TRBV28, the J call TRBJ1-1, with TRBD1 as a possible D gene (5 bases). In germline, CDR1 is MDHEN, CDR2 SYDVKM. The CDR3 has 14 residues. V was trimmed by 2 bases and J by 4 bases, leaving 11 bases between them. The CDR3 spells CASSLDEGLTEAFF. CDR3 DNA sequence: TGTGCCAGCAGTTTAGACGAGGGGCTCACTGAAGCTTTCTTT. Complete variable domain (other parts from reference TRBV28 and TRBJ1-1): DVKVTQSSRYLVKRTGEKVFLECVQDMDHENMFWYRQDPGLGLRLIYFSYDVKMKEKGDIPEGYSVSREKKERFSLILESASTNQTSMYLCASSLDEGLTEAFFGQGTRLTVV.

The V and J genes are TRBV28 and TRBJ2-3, with D hard to call. Germline V gene lookup returns CDR1 MDHEN and CDR2 SYDVKM. Trimming took off 10 bases at V and 1 base at J, with 21 bases between the two ends. CDR3 length equals 16 residues. The CDR3 DNA is TGTGCCACCGACTCGAGCGCAGGATGGGGCACAGATACGCAGTATTTT. Translation: CATDSSAGWGTDTQYF.

This chain links TRBV11-2 with TRBJ2-7, with D possibly matching TRBD2 (6 bases). The germline gives CDR1 SGHAT, CDR2 FQNNGV. The V gene lost 4 bases and the J gene lost 4 bases, with 20 bases spanning the gap. There are 16 residues in the CDR3. The CDR3 DNA follows: TGTGCCAGCAGCTCCACCACCCTTACGGGAGAATACGAGCAGTACTTC. Protein: CASSSTTLTGEYEQYF. Supplemented by reference TRBV11-2 and TRBJ2-7, the full variable domain reads EAGVAQSPRYKIIEKRQSVAFWCNPISGHATLYWYQQILGQGPKLLIQFQNNGVVDDSQLPKDRFSAERLKGVDSTLKIQPAKLEDSAVYLCASSSTTLTGEYEQYFGPGTRLTVT.

The gene calls are TRBV9 and TRBJ2-1; possibly TRBD2 for D (7 bases). The V end was cut by 6 bases, the J end by 7 bases, with 17 bases between. This CDR3 has 14 amino acids. The germline V gene encodes CDR1 SGDLS and CDR2 YYNGEE. The CDR3 region is CASKGEGLGNEQFF. The CDR3 DNA reads as TGTGCCAGCAAGGGGGAGGGCCTAGGAAATGAGCAGTTCTTC.

The chain links TRBV7-8 to TRBJ1-5, with D hard to call. V lost 3 bases and J lost 1, with 10 bases in between. CDR1 and CDR2 (germline): SGHVS, FQNEAQ. The CDR3 runs 15 residues. CDR3 region: CASSFRRDSNQPQHF. In DNA, the CDR3 is TGTGCCAGCAGCTTTCGCAGAGACAGCAATCAGCCCCAGCATTTT.

The V call is TRBV2, the J call TRBJ2-5; D call uncertain. Looked up from germline, CDR1 is SNHLY and CDR2 is FYNNEI. Between the trimmed V and J ends, which lost 3 bases and 7 bases, there was a span of 15 bases. CDR3 size: 14 residues. CDR3 region: CASSDKSTRRTQYF. The CDR3 DNA reads TGTGCCAGCAGTGATAAGTCGACGCGGCGGACCCAGTACTTC.

The chain uses TRBV6-1 and TRBJ1-2, with D uncertain. The CDR3 is 15 residues long. Germline values: CDR1 MNHNS, CDR2 SASEGT. Trimming took 2 bases from V and 6 from J, leaving 16 bases between them. The CDR3 region has the DNA TGTGCCAGCAGTGAACCGCGGGTAGATGTACATGGCTACACCTTC. Its translation is CASSEPRVDVHGYTF.

This chain links TRBV28 with TRBJ1-1; TRBD1 aligns across 7 bases. The V and J ends lost 3 bases and 0 bases, in that order; junction bases with no gene match: 4. Per germline, CDR1 MDHEN and CDR2 SYDVKM. The CDR3 consists of 15 residues. The CDR3 DNA follows: TGTGCCAGCAGTTTCCTGACAGGGATGAACACTGAAGCTTTCTTT. Translation gives CASSFLTGMNTEAFF.

This CDR3 is CASSVGGKTEAFF. Written as DNA, the CDR3 is TGTGCCAGCAGCGTTGGAGGGAAGACTGAAGCTTTCTTT. The V and J genes are TRBV9 and TRBJ1-1; the D is unclear. The germline V gene has CDR1 SGDLS and CDR2 YYNGEE. CDR3 size: 13 residues. V lost 2 bases and J 5 bases, leaving 10 bases between the germline ends.

This clone was observed a few times. Within the sample, other DNA sequences also encode this same CDR3. The V call is TRBV5-1, the J call TRBJ1-1, with 8 bases aligning to TRBD1. Trimming at V came to 0 bases and at J to 5 bases, leaving 3 bases not matched to a gene. Germline V gene data show CDR1 as SGHRS and CDR2 as YFSETQ. The CDR3 loop spans 14 amino acids. The CDR3 region has the DNA TGCGCCAGCAGCTTGGCAGGGGGCTATACTGAAGCTTTCTTT. This encodes CASSLAGGYTEAFF.

The V gene is TRBV7-2, the J gene TRBJ1-1, with D possibly being TRBD1 (6 bases). Trimming removed 5 bases from V and 4 bases from J, with 14 bases in between. CDR1 and CDR2 from the germline V gene are SGHTA and FQGNSA. The CDR3 totals 14 residues. CDR3 sequence: CASSPPTGGTEAFF. The DNA of the CDR3 is TGTGCCAGCAGCCCGCCGACAGGAGGCACTGAAGCTTTCTTT.